This T cell receptor beta chain was sequenced for a study of regulatory T cells in long-lasting Graves disease. Looking at the study overall: Graves' patients with a new diagnosis had received antithyroid drugs under 3 months.

The germline V gene encodes CDR1 SGDLS and CDR2 YYNGEE. CDR3 length: 16 residues. V trimming: 3 bases; J trimming: 5 bases; junction bases outside the gene matches: 8. Time point indicated: newly diagnosed GD, antithyroid drugs for less than 3 months. Scientists built the TCR library using RNA that was extracted from PBMCs. Arm-PCR of CDR3 regions and iRepertoire HTBI primers were the basis on which TCR beta libraries were built. TCRdb fed the multiplex PCR reads into MiXCR, producing one record per CDR3 protein. The repertoire holds 400,000 to 500,000 distinct CDR3 sequences, with roughly 15% as singletons. The data were also submitted as part of a second study, on T cells in Graves' hyperthyroidism and ophthalmopathy. That source adds: The TCR CDR3 first-round RT-PCR relied on the HTBI primer set. Blood also held most thyroid clonotypes expanded beyond 0.001.

Sequenced here: peripheral blood mononuclear cells (PBMCs), sampled at new diagnosis, from a patient treated with antithyroid drugs. The chain carries TRBV9 and TRBJ2-7, with TRBD2 matching over 13 bases. The receptor's source is a woman aged 45-60 years with Graves disease. CDR3: CASSARLAGGVNEQYF. In nucleotides, the CDR3 is TGTGCCAGCAGCGCCAGACTAGCGGGAGGTGTCAACGAGCAGTACTTC.